What follows is one T cell receptor beta chain and its context. Its antigen is as yet unknown. One end of the junction varies from germline; a read error may be responsible. This sample is drawn from a study of tumor and adjacent non-tumor tissue in lung cancer. Across the study: The cohort had 12 adenocarcinoma, a couple of squamous cell and 1 small cell patients. Patients were aged about 30 to 85, 10 men and a handful of women, stage I to III.

Germline V gene sequence: CDR1 SGHAT, CDR2 FQNNGV. CDR3 size: 16 residues. No cell sorting was done before RNA was extracted from the tissue. Distant lung tissue was collected more than 3 cm away from the tumor edge. A modified ARM-PCR protocol with three rounds of nested PCR amplified TCRbeta. TCRdb independently ran MiXCR on the multiplex PCR reads; one entry per CDR3 protein. The sample lists 60,000 to 65,000 distinct CDR3 sequences; 61% were seen once. Overall study results and limits: Tumor repertoires had a smaller top 100 clone share than normal lung.

The rearrangement joins TRBV11-2 to TRBJ1-1; D call uncertain. The sequenced material came from distant non-tumor lung tissue. The TCR originated in a man between 65 and 79 years old with non-small cell lung cancer. The CDR3 reads CASSLVAGAFITEDFF. CDR3 nucleotide sequence: TGTGCCAGCAGCTTGGTTGCAGGAGCCTTTATCACTGAAGATTTCTTT.